This T cell receptor beta chain originates from a study of blood T cells in healthy people across ages. Study-wide context: Template switching captured about one barcoded beta molecule per two T cells.

The V end was cut by 6 bases, the J end by 5 bases, with 16 bases between. The CDR3 consists of 14 residues. Germline CDR1 and CDR2: MNHNS and SASEGT. PCR was performed a second time for about 7 to 12 cycles using a sample-barcoded 5' primer and a J-beta primer mix. A template-switch adaptor containing 12 random nucleotides labeled each cDNA molecule. TCRdb redid the calling of the 5' RACE reads with MiXCR, one entry per CDR3 protein. The profile shows about 760,000 distinct CDR3 sequences, approximately 53% of them singletons. Every donor gave roughly 9.2 milliliters of peripheral blood. V usage is TRBV6-1 and J usage is TRBJ2-5, with a possible D match to TRBD1 (5 bases). Sequencing was carried out using blood. The TCR originated in a man aged 35-49 years in good health. In DNA, the CDR3 is TGTGCCAGCAGCAAGGACACGCTGCGGGAGACCCAGTACTTC. The encoded protein is CASSKDTLRETQYF.